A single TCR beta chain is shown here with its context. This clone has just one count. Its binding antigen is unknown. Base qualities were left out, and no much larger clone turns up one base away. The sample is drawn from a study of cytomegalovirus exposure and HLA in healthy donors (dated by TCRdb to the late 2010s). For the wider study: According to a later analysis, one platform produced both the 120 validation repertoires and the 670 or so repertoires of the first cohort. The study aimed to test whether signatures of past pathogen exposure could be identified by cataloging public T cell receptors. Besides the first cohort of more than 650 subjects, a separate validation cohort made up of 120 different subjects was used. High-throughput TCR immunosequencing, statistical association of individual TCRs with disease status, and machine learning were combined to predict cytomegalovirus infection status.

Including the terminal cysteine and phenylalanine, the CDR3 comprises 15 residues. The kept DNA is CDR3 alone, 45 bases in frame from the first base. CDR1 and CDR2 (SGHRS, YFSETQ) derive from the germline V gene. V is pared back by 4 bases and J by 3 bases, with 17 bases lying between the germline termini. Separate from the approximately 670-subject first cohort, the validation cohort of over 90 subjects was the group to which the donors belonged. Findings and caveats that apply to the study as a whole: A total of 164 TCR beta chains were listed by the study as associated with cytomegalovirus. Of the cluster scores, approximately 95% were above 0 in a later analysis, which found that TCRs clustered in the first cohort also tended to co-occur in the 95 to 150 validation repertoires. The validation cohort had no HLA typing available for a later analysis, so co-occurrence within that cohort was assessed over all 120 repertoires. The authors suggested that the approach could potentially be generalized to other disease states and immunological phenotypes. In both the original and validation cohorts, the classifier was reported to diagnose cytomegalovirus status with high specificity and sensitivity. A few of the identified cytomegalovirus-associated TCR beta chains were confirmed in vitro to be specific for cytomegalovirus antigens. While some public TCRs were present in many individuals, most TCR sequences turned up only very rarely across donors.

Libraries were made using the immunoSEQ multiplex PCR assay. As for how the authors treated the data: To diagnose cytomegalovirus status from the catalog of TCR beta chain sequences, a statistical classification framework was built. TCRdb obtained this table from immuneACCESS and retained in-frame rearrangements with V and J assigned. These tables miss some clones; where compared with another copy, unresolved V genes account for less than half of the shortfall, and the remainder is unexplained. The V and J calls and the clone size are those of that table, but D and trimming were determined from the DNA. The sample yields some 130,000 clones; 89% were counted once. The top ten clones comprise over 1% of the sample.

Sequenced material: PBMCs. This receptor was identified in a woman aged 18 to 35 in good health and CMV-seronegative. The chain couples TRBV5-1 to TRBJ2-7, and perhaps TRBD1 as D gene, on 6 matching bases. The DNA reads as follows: TGCGCCAGCAGCAGGGACACTCTCTTACGCTACGAGCAGTACTTC. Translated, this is CASSRDTLLRYEQYF.